This TCR beta chain was captured in a study of CXCR3-negative and CXCR3-positive naive CD8 T cells (dated by TCRdb to about 2019). About the study as a whole: About 135 million TRB reads were obtained in total, roughly 1.5 +/- 0.3 million reads per library. Data from 11 donors, pooled across two independent experiments, went into the diversity and physicochemical repertoire analyses. For the TRBV-TRBJ cluster analysis, the naive subsets came from a handful of donors, while the memory cells came from 3 donors.

Remarks on this clonotype: Its antigen is still unknown.

The germline V gene provides CDR1 SQVTM and CDR2 ANQGSEA. The CDR3 runs 14 residues from the cysteine to the phenylalanine. This entry has no DNA. Each CD8+ T cell subset was flow-sorted in triplicate, and approximately 280,000 cells per subset were placed directly into RLT lysis buffer. To keep memory contaminants out, a stringent definition of naive CD8+ T cells was applied: CD45RO-CCR7+CD27+CD95-. Peripheral blood mononuclear cells were isolated from buffy coats by standard density gradient centrifugation. A FACSAria III was used to flow-sort naive CD8+ T cells into CXCR3-negative and CXCR3-positive populations. Total RNA was extracted from sorted cells with an RNeasy Mini Kit. Overall study outcomes, separate from this receptor: Because surface CD5, which is linked to self-reactivity in mice, was comparable between the naive subsets, TCR interaction strength was also inferred from the physicochemical properties of TRB CDR3s. Freshly isolated PBMCs were used for most assays because CXCR3 expression went down partially after cryopreservation. Naive CXCR3-negative and CXCR3-positive cells from the same donor showed similar TRBV-TRBJ usage, whereas memory cells showed distinct patterns. Compared with CXCR3-negative naive cells, CXCR3-positive naive cells had TRB CDR3s with higher hydrophobicity (lower Kidera factor 4), lower energy, and higher strength and volume indices. Comparably high repertoire diversity was found in both naive subsets, whereas much lower repertoire diversity was found in memory CD8+ T cells.

The sample was run on a NextSeq 550. The Human TCR Profiling Kit (MiLaboratory) was used to make UMI-labeled 5' RACE TRB cDNA libraries. cDNA synthesis used the entire amount of extracted RNA, and PCR amplification then used the entire amount of cDNA produced. The libraries were made side by side, with each library going through the same number of PCR cycles. The published analysis was carried out like this. About 50,000 +/- 10,000 unique UMI-labeled TRB cDNA molecules per library were extracted with MIGEC and MiXCR, with at least two reads per UMI required. On average, around 40,000 +/- 10,000 functional in-frame TRB CDR3 nucleotide clonotypes lacking stop codons were found per library. After downsampling to 5000 UMI-labeled TRB molecules per sample, diversity metrics, including normalized Shannon-Wiener and Chao1, were computed in VDJtools. For the central five CDR3 residues, VDJtools calculated physicochemical properties weighted by clonotype size, namely interaction energy, strength, volume and Kidera factor 4. TCRdb reprocessed the reads, so every CDR3 protein sequence counts as one entry and DNA is not shown. These V and J calls originate from TCRdb's pipeline instead of the authors' own analysis. The table for this sample shows about 80,000 distinct CDR3 sequences. The ten top clones hold more than 1.5% of the sample.

This sequence originates from a human donor in good health. Some clones in this sample may be carry-over from other donors' samples. The chain couples TRBV29-1 to TRBJ2-7; no DNA is available, so the TRBD2 call from TCRdb remains unchecked. The specimen sequenced was naive CXCR3- CD8+ T cells from blood. The meaning of the sample's cell subset or site label: CD45RO-CCR7+CD27+CD95- naive CD8+ T cells lacking CXCR3 (TNR3-). Here the CDR3 is given as CSVQGLAGLGEQYF.